The subject of this entry is one T cell receptor (beta chain). What it binds is unknown. Trimming cost V 6 bases and J 4 bases, with 12 bases left between them. From germline, CDR1 is MDHEN and CDR2 SYDVKM. CDR3 length equals 13 residues. The data were taken from a study of cytomegalovirus exposure and HLA in healthy donors. For the study at large: Of all 400 or so donors who were genotyped, under 90% belonged to the Caucasian-associated ancestry cluster. Whole-study results and caveats: Rarity characterized most TCR sequences, yet some public TCRs appeared in many donors. Segments of the TCR beta V type were, in most cases, productive about 90% or about 30% of the time in an earlier analysis.

13 Jbeta primers and 60 Vbeta primers were used for the PCR. TCRdb keeps only in-frame clones here, not all; method: immunoSEQ multiplex PCR. The sample records about 200,000 clones, approximately 86% being singletons. This receptor was identified in a woman aged 30 to 39 in good health and CMV-seronegative. The sequenced sample was PBMCs. The chain is built from TRBV28 and TRBJ1-1; D is unresolved. The CDR3 DNA sequence: TGTGCCAGCAGGCCTCGAGAGAGCACTGAAGCTTTCTTT. It encodes CASRPRESTEAFF.